This T cell receptor beta chain was observed in a study of T-cell memory formation after mild COVID-19. Whole-study results and caveats: CD4+ contracting clones lay mainly in CM and EM, CD8+ ones in EMRA. CD4/CD8 balance characterized clones contracting day 15 to 85, and CD4+ skew characterized later expanders.

After 5'RACE with constant-segment primers, TCR alpha and TCR beta cDNA libraries carrying sample barcodes and UMIs were obtained. TCRdb analysed the 5' RACE reads with MiXCR anew, one entry per CDR3 protein. This table has approximately 190,000 distinct CDR3 sequences, 15% to 20% appearing once. This clonotype was detected only a few times. The target antigen is unknown. From germline, CDR1 is SGHRS and CDR2 YFSETQ. V dropped 2 bases and J dropped 4 bases, with 14 bases sitting between them. This CDR3 spans 15 amino acids. The rearrangement uses TRBV5-1 and TRBJ2-3; D gene unclear. The origin of this receptor is an adult woman who had mild COVID-19 (a few samples of this study predate the infection). Cell type and time point are not known. Sequencing was carried out using PBMCs or a T cell subset sorted from them (not recorded which). DNA for the CDR3: TGCGCCAGCAGCTTCGTGGCCAGGTCGGCAGATACGCAGTATTTT. Translated: CASSFVARSADTQYF.